The sample holds a few counts of the clone carrying this T cell receptor (beta chain). Germline assignment: CDR1 GTSNPN and CDR2 SVGIG (reference sequence). The CDR3 is 13 amino acids. V gave up 5 bases and J gave up 5 bases, with 15 bases separating them. TCRdb itself ran the RT-PCR reads through MiXCR, one entry per CDR3 protein. The sample includes more than 550,000 distinct CDR3 sequences, over 12% seen only once; the top ten take roughly 4%. This clonotype was obtained from a female donor in good health, serving as a healthy control. The sample comprised memory CD4+ T cells from blood. This rearrangement joins TRBV30 to TRBJ2-5; tentative D call: TRBD2 (5 bases). The CDR3 is CAWSRGIGETQYF. DNA for the CDR3: TGTGCCTGGTCCCGAGGGATCGGCGAGACCCAGTACTTC. The full variable domain, completed using reference TRBV30 and TRBJ2-5, is SQTIHQWPATLVQPVGSPLSLECTVEGTSNPNLYWYRQAAGRGLQLLFYSVGIGQISSEVPQNLSASRPQDRQFILSSKKLLLSDSGFYLCAWSRGIGETQYFGPGTRLLVL.